These T cell receptor beta chains were read from a single sample in a study of monozygotic twins with inflammatory bowel disease. TCRdb reprocessed the 5' RACE reads; each CDR3 protein has one entry and no DNA is given. The table for this sample gives approximately 400,000 distinct CDR3 sequences. Sequenced input: blood. The receptor set was obtained from a human donor with ulcerative colitis or Crohn's disease, or a healthy co-twin of an affected twin (not recorded which). The CDR3 runs from the conserved cysteine through the conserved F or W. Each record gives: J gene, V gene, CDR3 protein.

J gene: TRBJ2-5; V gene: TRBV6-1; CDR3 protein: CASSVGNGGETQYF
J gene: TRBJ1-5; V gene: TRBV10-3; CDR3 protein: CAISYDRDQPQHF
J gene: TRBJ2-3; V gene: TRBV12-3/TRBV12-4; CDR3 protein: CASSLVEEGQYF
J gene: TRBJ2-1; V gene: TRBV5-1; CDR3 protein: CASSLRREINEQFF
J gene: TRBJ2-1; V gene: TRBV20-1; CDR3 protein: CSARDGGSGGSYNEQFF
J gene: TRBJ1-5; V gene: TRBV7-8; CDR3 protein: CASSLGWQGNQPQHF
J gene: TRBJ2-1; V gene: TRBV11-2; CDR3 protein: CASSLEKTPYNEQFF
J gene: TRBJ2-7; V gene: TRBV20-1; CDR3 protein: CSAVLAGVSSYEQYF
J gene: TRBJ2-3; V gene: TRBV10-3; CDR3 protein: CATVEGQGGLYTQYF
J gene: TRBJ2-7; V gene: TRBV7-2; CDR3 protein: CASSFRDSVYEQYF
J gene: TRBJ2-1; V gene: TRBV20-1; CDR3 protein: CSARDPTSGRVNEQFF
J gene: TRBJ2-1; V gene: TRBV7-9; CDR3 protein: CASSPAGTSFNEQFF
J gene: TRBJ1-6; V gene: TRBV20-1; CDR3 protein: CSAREGTDYNSPLHF
J gene: TRBJ2-1; V gene: TRBV6-5; CDR3 protein: CASRPTGGNQFF
J gene: TRBJ2-7; V gene: TRBV7-2; CDR3 protein: CASSSSGGPPYEQYF
J gene: TRBJ1-4; V gene: TRBV7-2; CDR3 protein: CASSPDSATNEKLFF
J gene: TRBJ1-5; V gene: TRBV19; CDR3 protein: CASSIPGGQPQHF
J gene: TRBJ1-1; V gene: TRBV19; CDR3 protein: CASSLTLREAFF
J gene: TRBJ1-3; V gene: TRBV20-1; CDR3 protein: CSARDGAASGNTIYF
J gene: TRBJ2-3; V gene: TRBV12-3/TRBV12-4; CDR3 protein: CASFIDRAGTDTQYF
J gene: TRBJ1-6; V gene: TRBV20-1; CDR3 protein: CSASRGTGGDSPLHF
J gene: TRBJ1-3; V gene: TRBV20-1; CDR3 protein: CSAPGHGNTIYF
J gene: TRBJ1-6; V gene: TRBV7-9; CDR3 protein: CASSQNGATNSPLHF
J gene: TRBJ2-3; V gene: TRBV5-4; CDR3 protein: CASSSQGPDTQYF
J gene: TRBJ1-2; V gene: TRBV4-2; CDR3 protein: CASSQVSGGYTF
J gene: TRBJ2-2; V gene: TRBV3-1; CDR3 protein: CASSQGFVELFF
J gene: TRBJ1-1; V gene: TRBV10-3; CDR3 protein: CAISESRPRGGSSTEAFF
J gene: TRBJ1-3; V gene: TRBV27; CDR3 protein: CASSRRRDGNTIYF
J gene: TRBJ2-6; V gene: TRBV6-2/TRBV6-3; CDR3 protein: CASSYGQAISGANVLTF
J gene: TRBJ1-6; V gene: TRBV28; CDR3 protein: CASSPPGGGYSPLHF
J gene: TRBJ2-7; V gene: TRBV25-1; CDR3 protein: CASSQGHEQYF
J gene: TRBJ1-2; V gene: TRBV3-1; CDR3 protein: CASSPGTGVGYTF
J gene: TRBJ1-2; V gene: TRBV29-1; CDR3 protein: CSVEVGGHYTF
J gene: TRBJ1-1; V gene: TRBV11-2; CDR3 protein: CASSPDRPEAFF
J gene: TRBJ2-7; V gene: TRBV6-1; CDR3 protein: CASSPSGLAGVYEQYF
J gene: TRBJ2-7; V gene: TRBV10-3; CDR3 protein: CAISEFRTHRVAGVSYEQYF
J gene: TRBJ1-2; V gene: TRBV10-3; CDR3 protein: CAISGKESKGYTF
J gene: TRBJ2-7; V gene: TRBV29-1; CDR3 protein: CSVRGEWEQYF
J gene: TRBJ1-3; V gene: TRBV6-1; CDR3 protein: CASSPGGTDASGNTIYF
J gene: TRBJ2-7; V gene: TRBV20-1; CDR3 protein: CSAIPTGQGVYEQYF
J gene: TRBJ2-3; V gene: TRBV29-1; CDR3 protein: CSVGLAGIRDTQYF
J gene: TRBJ2-7; V gene: TRBV20-1; CDR3 protein: CSASTRGYEQYF
J gene: TRBJ1-6; V gene: TRBV20-1; CDR3 protein: CSARQQGESPLHF
J gene: TRBJ2-2; V gene: TRBV7-2; CDR3 protein: CASSRIIPGELFF
J gene: TRBJ2-1; V gene: TRBV5-1; CDR3 protein: CASSLGRLAALDTYNEQFF
J gene: TRBJ2-2; V gene: TRBV28; CDR3 protein: CATDREFTGELFF
J gene: TRBJ2-5; V gene: TRBV4-2; CDR3 protein: CASSQVLWANQETQYF
J gene: TRBJ1-4; V gene: TRBV4-3; CDR3 protein: CASSLLRMGQLFF
J gene: TRBJ1-1; V gene: TRBV20-1; CDR3 protein: CSASPSGVGTEAFF
J gene: TRBJ2-2; V gene: TRBV6-1; CDR3 protein: CASSLRTGVNTGELFF
J gene: TRBJ2-1; V gene: TRBV7-9; CDR3 protein: CASSSPPDSNNEQFF
J gene: TRBJ2-7; V gene: TRBV6-2/TRBV6-3; CDR3 protein: CASKEGGPTYEQYF
J gene: TRBJ2-7; V gene: TRBV6-5; CDR3 protein: CASSSGGGSYEQYF
J gene: TRBJ2-1; V gene: TRBV10-3; CDR3 protein: CAISGVRSEQFF
J gene: TRBJ2-7; V gene: TRBV5-1; CDR3 protein: CASSLGTGGAGLYEQYF
J gene: TRBJ2-3; V gene: TRBV7-2; CDR3 protein: CASSLTSGTSDTQYF
J gene: TRBJ1-2; V gene: TRBV5-1; CDR3 protein: CASPSYRAHHLDGYTF
J gene: TRBJ2-1; V gene: TRBV13; CDR3 protein: CASSLDGLAGYNEQFF
J gene: TRBJ2-2; V gene: TRBV5-1; CDR3 protein: CASSLGQYTGELFF
J gene: TRBJ2-1; V gene: TRBV7-6; CDR3 protein: CASSLAHLGGEQFF